This T cell receptor (beta chain) was obtained from a study of patients and donors after allogeneic stem cell transplantation. Trimming at V came to 6 bases and at J to 7 bases, leaving 7 bases not matched to a gene. Germline loops: CDR1 MNHEY, CDR2 SVGAGI. The CDR3 totals 14 residues. TCRdb independently ran MiXCR on the RT-PCR reads; one entry per CDR3 protein. The sample lists around 90,000 distinct CDR3 sequences, about 48% occurring once. This clonotype occurred a few times. The rearrangement joins TRBV6-5 to TRBJ1-5; TRBD1 aligns across 9 bases. The receptor's source is a human donor who was either an allogeneic HSCT recipient or a stem cell or donor lymphocyte infusion donor (not recorded which). It is not recorded whose cells these are; they may come from a transplant donor. The sample taken for sequencing was blood, either unsorted or a sorted T cell fraction (not recorded which). The DNA of the CDR3 is TGTGCCAGCAGCCCAAGGGACAGGGACCAGCCCCAGCATTTT. This translates into CASSPRDRDQPQHF.